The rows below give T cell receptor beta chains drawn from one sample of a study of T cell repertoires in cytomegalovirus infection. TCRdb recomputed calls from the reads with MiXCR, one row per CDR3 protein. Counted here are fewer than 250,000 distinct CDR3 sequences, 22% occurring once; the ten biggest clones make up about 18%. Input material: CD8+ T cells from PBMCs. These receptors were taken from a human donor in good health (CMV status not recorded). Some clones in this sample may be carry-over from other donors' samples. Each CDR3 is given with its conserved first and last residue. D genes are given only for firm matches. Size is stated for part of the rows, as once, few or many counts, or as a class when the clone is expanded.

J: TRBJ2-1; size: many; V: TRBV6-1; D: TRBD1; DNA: TGTGCCAGCAGTACCTATACGGACAGGGGGACGGGGTCCTACAATGAGCAGTTCTTC; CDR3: CASSTYTDRGTGSYNEQFF
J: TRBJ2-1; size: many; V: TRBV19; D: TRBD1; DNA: TGTGCCAGTAGTATCACAGGGGGCAATGAGCAGTTCTTC; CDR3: CASSITGGNEQFF
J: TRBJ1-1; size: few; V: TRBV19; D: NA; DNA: TGTGCCAGTACCATATTCGGACGGATGAACACTGAAGCTTTCTTT; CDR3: CASTIFGRMNTEAFF
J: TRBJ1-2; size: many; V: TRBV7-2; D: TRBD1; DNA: TGTGCCAGCAGCCCCCTGGGAGGCTTTTTGGGGACAGACTTAGGCTACACCTTC; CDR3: CASSPLGGFLGTDLGYTF
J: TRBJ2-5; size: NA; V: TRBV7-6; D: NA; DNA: TGTGCCAGCAGCCTCGACGGATGGGAGACCCAGTACTTC; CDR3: CASSLDGWETQYF
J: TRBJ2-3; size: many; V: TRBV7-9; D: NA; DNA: TGTGCCAGCAGCTCGTCAGGGTTTTCTAGCACAGATACGCAGTATTTT; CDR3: CASSSSGFSSTDTQYF
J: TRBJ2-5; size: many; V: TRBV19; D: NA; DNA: TGTGCCAGTAGTATAGTTGCGAACCAAGAGACCCAGTACTTC; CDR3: CASSIVANQETQYF
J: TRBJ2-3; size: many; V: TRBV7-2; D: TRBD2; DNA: TGTGCCAGCAGCTCAACTCTACTAGCGGGGCTCACAGATACGCAGTATTTT; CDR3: CASSSTLLAGLTDTQYF
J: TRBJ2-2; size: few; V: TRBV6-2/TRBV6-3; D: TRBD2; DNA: TGTGCCAGCAGTTACCTAGCGGGGGCAATCACCGGGGAGCTGTTTTTT; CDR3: CASSYLAGAITGELFF
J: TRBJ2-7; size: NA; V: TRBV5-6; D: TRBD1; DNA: TGTGCCAGCAGCTCCTCCGGGACAGCCTACGAGCAGTACTTC; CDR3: CASSSSGTAYEQYF
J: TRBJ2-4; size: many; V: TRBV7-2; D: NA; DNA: TGTGCCAGCACCCGGGACGAACTTCTAGCCAAAAACATTCAGTACTTC; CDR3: CASTRDELLAKNIQYF
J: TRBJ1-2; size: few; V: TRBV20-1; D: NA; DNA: TGCAGTGCCCCGCCGGACAGATTCAACTATGGCTACACCTTC; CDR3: CSAPPDRFNYGYTF
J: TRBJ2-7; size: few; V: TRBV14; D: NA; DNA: TGTGCCAGCAGTCCGACCCAGGACGAGCAGTACTTC; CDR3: CASSPTQDEQYF
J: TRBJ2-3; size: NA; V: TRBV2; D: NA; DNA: TGTGCCAGCAGTGATAGTCTGAGGGCCGATACGCAGTATTTT; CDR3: CASSDSLRADTQYF
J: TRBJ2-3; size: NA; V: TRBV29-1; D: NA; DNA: TGCAGCGCACGCCAGGGGCTCCACACAGATACGCAGTATTTT; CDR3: CSARQGLHTDTQYF
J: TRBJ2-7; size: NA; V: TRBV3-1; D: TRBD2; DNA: TGTGCCAGCAGCCAAGAAGACGAGTGGACTAGCGGGGGAGACTACGAGCAGTACTTC; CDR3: CASSQEDEWTSGGDYEQYF
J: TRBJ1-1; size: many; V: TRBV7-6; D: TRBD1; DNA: TGTGCCAGCAGCTTAGGGATGGGACAGGTGAACACTGAAGCTTTCTTT; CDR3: CASSLGMGQVNTEAFF
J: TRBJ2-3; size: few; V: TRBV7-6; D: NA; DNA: TGTGCCAGCAGTCCGGGGCAGGAATGGGGAGATACGCAGTATTTT; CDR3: CASSPGQEWGDTQYF
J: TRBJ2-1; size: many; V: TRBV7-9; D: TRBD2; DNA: TGTGCCAGCAGCTTGACTAGCGGGATACCCAATGAGCAGTTCTTC; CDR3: CASSLTSGIPNEQFF
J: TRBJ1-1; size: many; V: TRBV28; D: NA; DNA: TGTGCCAGCACCCGACAGTATGAAGCTTTCTTT; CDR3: CASTRQYEAFF
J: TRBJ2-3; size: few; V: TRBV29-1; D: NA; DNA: TGCAGCGTTGAAGATCTTCGTCGGGGCCTCTCGAGCACAGATACGCAGTATTTT; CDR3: CSVEDLRRGLSSTDTQYF
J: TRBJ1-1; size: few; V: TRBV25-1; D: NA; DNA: TGTGCCAGCAGTGAATCTTCCGGGACCACTGAAGCTTTCTTT; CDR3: CASSESSGTTEAFF
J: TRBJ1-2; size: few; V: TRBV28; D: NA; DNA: TGTGCCAGCACCACTCCCGGCTATGGCTACACCTTC; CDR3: CASTTPGYGYTF
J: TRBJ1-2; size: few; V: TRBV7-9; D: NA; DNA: TGTGCCAGCAGGGACGCGGGAAACTATGGCTACACCTTC; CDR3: CASRDAGNYGYTF
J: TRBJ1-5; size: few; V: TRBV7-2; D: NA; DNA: TGTGCCAGCAGCGCCCGGGACACCAGCAATCAGCCCCAGCATTTT; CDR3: CASSARDTSNQPQHF
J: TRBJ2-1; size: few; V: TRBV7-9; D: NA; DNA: TGTGCCAGCAGCTTAGGCGAGTTTCCCTACAATGAGCAGTTCTTC; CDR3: CASSLGEFPYNEQFF
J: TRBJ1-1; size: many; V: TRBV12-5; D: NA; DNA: TGTGCTAGTGGTACGGACGCGGAAGCTTTCTTT; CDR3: CASGTDAEAFF
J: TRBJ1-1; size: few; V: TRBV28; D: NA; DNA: TGTGCCAGCAGTTTCTCAAAGCGGGGTGAAGCTTTCTTT; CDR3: CASSFSKRGEAFF